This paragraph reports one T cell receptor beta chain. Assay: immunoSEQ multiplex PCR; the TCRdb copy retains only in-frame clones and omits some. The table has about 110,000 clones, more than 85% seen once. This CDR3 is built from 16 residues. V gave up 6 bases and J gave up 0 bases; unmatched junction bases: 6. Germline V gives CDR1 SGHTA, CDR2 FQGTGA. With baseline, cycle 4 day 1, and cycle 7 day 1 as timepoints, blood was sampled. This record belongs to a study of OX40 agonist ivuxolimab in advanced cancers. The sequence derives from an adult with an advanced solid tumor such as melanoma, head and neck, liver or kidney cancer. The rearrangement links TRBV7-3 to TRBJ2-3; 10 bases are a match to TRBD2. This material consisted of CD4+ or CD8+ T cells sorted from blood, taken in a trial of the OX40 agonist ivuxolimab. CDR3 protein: CASSSGTSESTDTQYF. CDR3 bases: TGTGCCAGCAGTTCCGGGACTAGCGAAAGCACAGATACGCAGTATTTT.